This T cell receptor (beta chain) was recorded in a study of technical replicates of blood from several donors. Assay used: immunoSEQ multiplex PCR; TCRdb lists only in-frame clones, some missing. The sample consists of around 57,000 clones, less than 98% of them appearing once. Sequenced material: T cells isolated from PBMCs. The source of this sequence is a human donor in good health.

CDR3 nucleotide sequence: TGTGCCAGCAGCTCTCAAGAGACCCAGTACTTC. It codes for CASSSQETQYF. This chain connects TRBV7-9 to TRBJ2-5; unclear D gene. The CDR3 runs to 11 residues. V shed 4 bases and J shed 2 bases, with 2 bases lying between them. From germline, CDR1 is SEHNR and CDR2 FQNEAQ (reference sequence).